The 9 T cell receptor beta chains presented below share a single source sample, sequenced in a study of T cells in Graves' hyperthyroidism and ophthalmopathy. RNA transcripts yielded amplified TCR beta CDR3 regions. When the TCR CDR3 underwent first-round RT-PCR, the HTBI primer set was used. TCRdb recomputed calls from the multiplex PCR reads with MiXCR, one row per CDR3 protein. The sample has nearly 750,000 distinct CDR3 sequences; roughly 32% are singletons. Sequenced material: blood. The receptor source for this set is a woman in her thirties or forties with Graves' hyperthyroidism.

The J gene is TRBJ1-1, the V gene TRBV11-3, with 8 nucleotides matching TRBD1. The germline V gene has CDR1 SGHNT and CDR2 YENEEA. Trimming removed 1 base from V and 10 bases from J; junction bases left unmatched: 5. This CDR3 contains 13 residues. The CDR3 region is CASSLGAGGRAFF. The CDR3, as DNA: TGTGCCAGCAGCTTAGGGGCAGGGGGCCGAGCTTTCTTT.

This clonotype came up many times. The rearrangement links TRBV7-9 to TRBJ2-7, with D possibly TRBD1 on 5 matching bases. Trimming pared 2 bases from V and 1 base from J, leaving 12 bases between. The CDR3 length is 15 residues. Germline V CDR1 and CDR2: SEHNR, FQNEAQ (reference sequence). The DNA for the CDR3 is TGTGCCAGCAGCTTAACAGGTGTTGGGTCCTACGAGCAGTACTTC. Encoded protein: CASSLTGVGSYEQYF.

In its sample, this clonotype was seen many times. This chain uses TRBV10-3 with TRBJ1-5; D may be TRBD1 (5 bases). The ends were cut back, 0 bases at V and 10 bases at J, with 19 bases in the middle. Germline values: CDR1 ENHRY, CDR2 SYGVKD. CDR3 size: 16 residues. The CDR3 sequence: CAISESRVGEGHPQHF. CDR3 nucleotide sequence: TGTGCCATCAGTGAGTCCAGGGTAGGAGAAGGGCACCCCCAGCATTTT.

This clonotype was seen at least ten times. The V call is TRBV19, the J call TRBJ2-6; no firm D call. Germline V gene sequence: CDR1 LNHDA, CDR2 SQIVND (reference sequence). V was trimmed by 6 bases and J by 0 bases, leaving 6 bases between them. The CDR3 is 14 residues long. CDR3 region: CASRYSSGANVLTF. In DNA, the CDR3 is TGTGCCAGTAGATACAGCTCTGGGGCCAACGTCCTGACTTTC.

This clonotype was found a few times. This chain links TRBV10-3 with TRBJ2-7; TRBD2 might be the D (5 bases). The ends were cut back, 4 bases at V and 4 bases at J, with 8 bases in the middle. CDR3 size: 12 residues. Germline values: CDR1 ENHRY, CDR2 SYGVKD. The CDR3 coding sequence is TGTGCCATCAGTGCCGGGGAATACGAGCAGTACTTC. This sequence encodes CAISAGEYEQYF.

This clonotype was detected a few times. The rearrangement joins TRBV10-3 to TRBJ1-5; unclear D gene. The CDR3 has 13 residues. The ends were cut back, 7 bases at V and 1 base at J, with 8 bases in the middle. Germline CDR1 and CDR2: ENHRY and SYGVKD. CDR3 sequence (DNA): TGTGCCATCAACCATTACAGCAATCAGCCCCAGCATTTT. It specifies CAINHYSNQPQHF.

There are many counts of this clonotype. The chain combines TRBV29-1 with TRBJ2-5, with D possibly matching TRBD1 (5 bases). CDR1 and CDR2 from the germline V gene are SQVTM and ANQGSEA. CDR3 length equals 14 residues. Trimming pared 4 bases from V and 0 bases from J, leaving 12 bases between. The CDR3 reads CSVGVGLYQETQYF. CDR3 coding DNA: TGCAGCGTTGGGGTGGGGCTATACCAAGAGACCCAGTACTTC.

This clonotype occurred many times. The J gene is TRBJ1-1, the V gene TRBV7-9, with 7 bases that match TRBD1. V shed 11 bases, J shed 0 bases, and the junction held 6 bases outside the gene matches. The germline V gene encodes CDR1 SEHNR and CDR2 FQNEAQ (reference sequence). The CDR3 covers 13 residues. The CDR3 here is CAVRGGMNTEAFF. In DNA form, the CDR3 reads TGTGCCGTACGAGGGGGCATGAACACTGAAGCTTTCTTT.

This clonotype was seen only a few times. CDR3 sequence: CASSLGGQQSNYGYTF. DNA of the CDR3: TGTGCCAGTAGTCTAGGAGGACAGCAATCTAACTATGGCTACACCTTC. The chain combines TRBV19 with TRBJ1-2, with D possibly being TRBD1 (6 bases). CDR1 and CDR2 (germline): LNHDA, SQIVND (reference sequence). The CDR3 has 16 amino acids. V lost 5 bases and J lost 0, with 16 bases in between.